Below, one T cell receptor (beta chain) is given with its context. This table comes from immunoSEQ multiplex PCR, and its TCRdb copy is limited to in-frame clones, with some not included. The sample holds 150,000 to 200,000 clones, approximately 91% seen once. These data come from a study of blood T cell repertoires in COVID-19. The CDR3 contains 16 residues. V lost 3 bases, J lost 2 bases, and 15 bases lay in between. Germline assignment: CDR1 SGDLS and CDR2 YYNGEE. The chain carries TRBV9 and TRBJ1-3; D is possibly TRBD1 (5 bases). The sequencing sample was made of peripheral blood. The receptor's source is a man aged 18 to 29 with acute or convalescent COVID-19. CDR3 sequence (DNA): TGTGCCAGCAGCGAGGTCGTGGGGCAAGCTGGAAACACCATATATTTT. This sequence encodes CASSEVVGQAGNTIYF.